Listed below are T cell receptor beta chains from one sample, sequenced in a study of response to subunit inactivated influenza vaccine. TCRdb processed the RT-PCR reads anew with MiXCR; each CDR3 protein has one entry. The table lists under 950,000 distinct CDR3 sequences, approximately 21% of them singletons. Sequencing used PBMCs from blood, obtained more than 4 days after vaccination. The receptors were sampled from a man aged 45 to 65 who received an inactivated influenza vaccine. Both conserved end residues are part of each CDR3. The D gene is left open where the match is weak. The size field is filled for only some rows; it gives once, few, many or a size class.

d_gene: .
abundance: .
v_gene: TRBV5-1
j_gene: TRBJ2-4
CDR3nt: TGCGCCAGCAGCTTGTGGGCCCGACAGGGAGGGCTGACCATTCAGTACTTC
CDR3aa: CASSLWARQGGLTIQYF

d_gene: .
abundance: few
v_gene: TRBV11-2
j_gene: TRBJ2-3
CDR3nt: TGTGCCAGCAGCTTAAGAACCAACAGGGTGACAGATACGCAGTATTTT
CDR3aa: CASSLRTNRVTDTQYF

d_gene: TRBD2
abundance: .
v_gene: TRBV4-3
j_gene: TRBJ2-7
CDR3nt: TGCGCCAGCAGCCAATATCATACTAGCGGCGGGTACGAGCAGTACTTC
CDR3aa: CASSQYHTSGGYEQYF

d_gene: .
abundance: few
v_gene: TRBV6-2/TRBV6-3
j_gene: TRBJ2-1
CDR3nt: TGTGCCAGCAGTTTAGCCCCTCGGGGAGAGCAGTTCTTC
CDR3aa: CASSLAPRGEQFF

d_gene: .
abundance: few
v_gene: TRBV6-2/TRBV6-3
j_gene: TRBJ2-7
CDR3nt: TGTGCCAGCAGTCTAGACAGGTCCGCCTACGAGCAGTACTTC
CDR3aa: CASSLDRSAYEQYF

d_gene: .
abundance: .
v_gene: TRBV28
j_gene: TRBJ1-2
CDR3nt: TGTGCCAGCAGTTTAGTGGCCCCCCCAGGCGGCTACACCTTC
CDR3aa: CASSLVAPPGGYTF

d_gene: TRBD2
abundance: .
v_gene: TRBV12-3/TRBV12-4
j_gene: TRBJ2-1
CDR3nt: TGTGCCAGCAGTCCAATACTAGCGGGACCATACAATGAGCAGTTCTTC
CDR3aa: CASSPILAGPYNEQFF

d_gene: .
abundance: many
v_gene: TRBV28
j_gene: TRBJ2-7
CDR3nt: TGTGCCAGCCAAGAGGAAAAGGACGAGCAGTACTTC
CDR3aa: CASQEEKDEQYF

d_gene: TRBD2
abundance: few
v_gene: TRBV15
j_gene: TRBJ2-7
CDR3nt: TGTGCCACCAGTCAGAGCACTAGCGGTAGTTCCTACGAGCAGTACTTC
CDR3aa: CATSQSTSGSSYEQYF

d_gene: TRBD1
abundance: .
v_gene: TRBV4-2
j_gene: TRBJ1-1
CDR3nt: TGTGCCAGCAGCCAAGATCGACAGGGGCGGCGTCTAGCTTTCTTT
CDR3aa: CASSQDRQGRRLAFF

d_gene: .
abundance: .
v_gene: TRBV30
j_gene: TRBJ1-5
CDR3nt: TGTGCCTGGACCCACGGCCGGGAGCCCCAGCATTTT
CDR3aa: CAWTHGREPQHF

d_gene: .
abundance: few
v_gene: TRBV15
j_gene: TRBJ2-1
CDR3nt: TGTGCCACCAGCAGAGACAGGGTCGGTGAGCAGTTCTTC
CDR3aa: CATSRDRVGEQFF

d_gene: .
abundance: .
v_gene: TRBV7-9
j_gene: TRBJ2-5
CDR3nt: TGTGCCAGCAGCCTCTACTCGTTTCAAGAGACCCAGTACTTC
CDR3aa: CASSLYSFQETQYF

d_gene: .
abundance: .
v_gene: TRBV7-3
j_gene: TRBJ2-1
CDR3nt: TGTGCCAGCAGCTTGCCGGGCCAAAGGGAGGAGCAGTTCTTC
CDR3aa: CASSLPGQREEQFF

d_gene: TRBD1
abundance: few
v_gene: TRBV27
j_gene: TRBJ2-7
CDR3nt: TGTGCCAGCAGTTTATCGGGACAGGGGTCGAGCGAGCAGTACTTC
CDR3aa: CASSLSGQGSSEQYF

d_gene: TRBD1
abundance: few
v_gene: TRBV5-1
j_gene: TRBJ1-2
CDR3nt: TGCGCCAGCAGTAGGACAGGGGAATATGGCTACACCTTC
CDR3aa: CASSRTGEYGYTF

d_gene: TRBD1
abundance: few
v_gene: TRBV4-2
j_gene: TRBJ2-7
CDR3nt: TGTGCCAGCAGCCAAGGGGAATCGGCAGGGGGCTACGAGCAGTACTTC
CDR3aa: CASSQGESAGGYEQYF

d_gene: .
abundance: few
v_gene: TRBV28
j_gene: TRBJ2-7
CDR3nt: TGTGCCAGCAGTACGGGACACACTTACGAGCAGTACTTC
CDR3aa: CASSTGHTYEQYF

d_gene: TRBD2
abundance: .
v_gene: TRBV10-3
j_gene: TRBJ2-1
CDR3nt: TGTGCCATCAGTGAGCAAGTAATGGCGGGAGGGTTCAATGAGCAGTTCTTC
CDR3aa: CAISEQVMAGGFNEQFF

d_gene: TRBD1
abundance: .
v_gene: TRBV27
j_gene: TRBJ2-7
CDR3nt: TGTGCCAGCAGATTGACAGGGGGAAGGTACGAGCAGTACTTC
CDR3aa: CASRLTGGRYEQYF

d_gene: .
abundance: few
v_gene: TRBV24-1
j_gene: TRBJ2-3
CDR3nt: TGTGCCACCAGTGTTCCTGACTTGGATACGCAGTATTTT
CDR3aa: CATSVPDLDTQYF

d_gene: .
abundance: few
v_gene: TRBV28
j_gene: TRBJ2-5
CDR3nt: TGTGCCAGCAGACCCTCGGTTCGGGAGACCCAGTACTTC
CDR3aa: CASRPSVRETQYF

d_gene: .
abundance: .
v_gene: TRBV5-1
j_gene: TRBJ2-2
CDR3nt: TGCGCCAGCAGCTCGACAAAGGGTGGGCAATTCACCGGGGAGCTGCTTTTT
CDR3aa: CASSSTKGGQFTGELLF

d_gene: .
abundance: .
v_gene: TRBV28
j_gene: TRBJ1-6
CDR3nt: TGTGCCAGCAGTCGAGACTGGGATTCACCCCTCCACTTT
CDR3aa: CASSRDWDSPLHF

d_gene: TRBD2
abundance: .
v_gene: TRBV20-1
j_gene: TRBJ2-7
CDR3nt: TGCAGTGCTAGACCTAGCGGGAAATACGAGCAGTACTTC
CDR3aa: CSARPSGKYEQYF

d_gene: .
abundance: .
v_gene: TRBV12-3/TRBV12-4
j_gene: TRBJ2-7
CDR3nt: TGTGCCAGCAGTTTTAGGGCAGGGACCCCCTACGAGCAGTACTTC
CDR3aa: CASSFRAGTPYEQYF

d_gene: .
abundance: .
v_gene: TRBV27
j_gene: TRBJ2-7
CDR3nt: TGTGCCAGCAGTACGGACGCACGATACGAGCAGTACTTC
CDR3aa: CASSTDARYEQYF

d_gene: .
abundance: few
v_gene: TRBV29-1
j_gene: TRBJ2-1
CDR3nt: TGCAGCGTTGCGGGGGCTTACAATGAGCAGTTCTTC
CDR3aa: CSVAGAYNEQFF

d_gene: .
abundance: .
v_gene: TRBV20-1
j_gene: TRBJ2-1
CDR3nt: TGCAGTGCTAAACAGGGCCCACGCAATGAGCAGTTCTTC
CDR3aa: CSAKQGPRNEQFF

d_gene: TRBD2
abundance: few
v_gene: TRBV18
j_gene: TRBJ2-1
CDR3nt: TGTGCCAGCTCGGTAGCGGGAGGCATCAATGAGCAGTTCTTC
CDR3aa: CASSVAGGINEQFF

d_gene: TRBD2
abundance: .
v_gene: TRBV7-9
j_gene: TRBJ2-7
CDR3nt: TGTGCCAGCACCCCGCAAAGCGGGAGGCCCTACGAGCAGTACTTC
CDR3aa: CASTPQSGRPYEQYF

d_gene: TRBD1
abundance: .
v_gene: TRBV6-2/TRBV6-3
j_gene: TRBJ1-2
CDR3nt: TGTGCCAGCAGCTTCTCGGACAGGGGCAACTATGGCTACACCTTC
CDR3aa: CASSFSDRGNYGYTF

d_gene: .
abundance: few
v_gene: TRBV7-2
j_gene: TRBJ2-5
CDR3nt: TGTGCCAGCAGCCCCACTCTAGCGCAAGAGACCCAGTACTTC
CDR3aa: CASSPTLAQETQYF

d_gene: TRBD1
abundance: few
v_gene: TRBV27
j_gene: TRBJ2-7
CDR3nt: TGTGCCAGCAGAGACAGGGGTCGTTCCTACGAGCAGTACTTC
CDR3aa: CASRDRGRSYEQYF

d_gene: .
abundance: many
v_gene: TRBV12-3/TRBV12-4
j_gene: TRBJ2-7
CDR3nt: TGTGCCAGCAGCGGACCCTACGAGCAGTACTTC
CDR3aa: CASSGPYEQYF

d_gene: .
abundance: few
v_gene: TRBV4-2
j_gene: TRBJ2-7
CDR3nt: TGTGCCAGCAGCCAAGATCGTGCGGCGGGACAGCCCACCTACGAGCAGTACTTC
CDR3aa: CASSQDRAAGQPTYEQYF

d_gene: TRBD1
abundance: .
v_gene: TRBV29-1
j_gene: TRBJ2-7
CDR3nt: TGCAGCGTTGGCGGACAGGGATTGAGGTACTTC
CDR3aa: CSVGGQGLRYF

d_gene: .
abundance: .
v_gene: TRBV7-2
j_gene: TRBJ1-1
CDR3nt: TGTGCCAGCAGCTTGTTTAACACTGAAGCTTTCTTT
CDR3aa: CASSLFNTEAFF

d_gene: .
abundance: few
v_gene: TRBV24-1
j_gene: TRBJ2-3
CDR3nt: TGTGCCACCAGTGCCCCCCGAGTCGGGCAGGGGGGAACAGATACGCAGTATTTT
CDR3aa: CATSAPRVGQGGTDTQYF

d_gene: TRBD1
abundance: few
v_gene: TRBV5-1
j_gene: TRBJ2-7
CDR3nt: TGCGCCAGCAGCCTCACCGGGACAGTGACCTACGAGCAGTACTTC
CDR3aa: CASSLTGTVTYEQYF

d_gene: TRBD1
abundance: few
v_gene: TRBV6-5
j_gene: TRBJ2-7
CDR3nt: TGTGCCAGCAGTTTACAGGGGTTTACCTACGAGCAGTACTTC
CDR3aa: CASSLQGFTYEQYF

d_gene: TRBD1
abundance: few
v_gene: TRBV20-1
j_gene: TRBJ1-2
CDR3nt: TGCAGTGCTAGTGGCGCTGGGACAGGCCAATATGATGGCTACACCTTC
CDR3aa: CSASGAGTGQYDGYTF

d_gene: .
abundance: .
v_gene: TRBV7-6
j_gene: TRBJ2-1
CDR3nt: TGTGCCAGCAGCTTACTACTGGGGGCCCCCTACAATGAGCAGTTCTTC
CDR3aa: CASSLLLGAPYNEQFF

d_gene: .
abundance: few
v_gene: TRBV4-1
j_gene: TRBJ1-6
CDR3nt: TGCGCCAGCAGCCAAGATCCGAGTGTCAGCTCCTATAATTCACCCCTCCACTTT
CDR3aa: CASSQDPSVSSYNSPLHF

d_gene: TRBD2
abundance: .
v_gene: TRBV12-3/TRBV12-4
j_gene: TRBJ2-7
CDR3nt: TGTGCCAGCAGTTTGGTTGGCGGGAGGGCCCTCTACGAGCAGTACTTC
CDR3aa: CASSLVGGRALYEQYF

d_gene: TRBD1
abundance: few
v_gene: TRBV20-1
j_gene: TRBJ2-5
CDR3nt: TGCAGTGCTATTTCCGGACAGGGGATTCAAGAGACCCAGTACTTC
CDR3aa: CSAISGQGIQETQYF

d_gene: TRBD2
abundance: .
v_gene: TRBV5-1
j_gene: TRBJ2-7
CDR3nt: TGCGCCAGCAGCTACTCTAGCGGGAGTTTCTCCTACGAGCAGTACTTC
CDR3aa: CASSYSSGSFSYEQYF

d_gene: .
abundance: few
v_gene: TRBV15
j_gene: TRBJ2-1
CDR3nt: TGTGCCACCAGCAGACCTCGCGGTGAGCAGTTCTTC
CDR3aa: CATSRPRGEQFF

d_gene: .
abundance: many
v_gene: TRBV5-1
j_gene: TRBJ1-5
CDR3nt: TGTGCCAGCAGCTTAGCGTCGGGTAATCAGCCCCAGCATTTT
CDR3aa: CASSLASGNQPQHF

d_gene: .
abundance: .
v_gene: TRBV7-8
j_gene: TRBJ2-7
CDR3nt: TGTGCCAGCAGCTTAGTGGTCACCAACTACGAGCAGTACTTC
CDR3aa: CASSLVVTNYEQYF